The clone carrying this T cell receptor (beta chain) turned up a few times. The data were taken from a study of T-cell memory formation after mild COVID-19. The authors produced TCR alpha and TCR beta cDNA libraries with sample barcodes and UMIs by 5'RACE using constant-segment primers. TCRdb re-called the 5' RACE reads through MiXCR, storing one row per CDR3 protein. The data contain some 320,000 distinct CDR3 sequences, around a sixth of them singletons. CDR1 and CDR2 (germline): SGHRS, YFSETQ. Trimming removed 1 base at V and 0 bases at J, with 8 bases between. The CDR3 runs 15 residues. V usage is TRBV5-1 and J usage is TRBJ2-4; D is ambiguous. Sample: PBMCs or a T cell subset sorted from them (not recorded which). This receptor was obtained from a man aged 18 to 29 who had mild COVID-19 (a few samples of this study predate the infection). Cell type and time point are not known. CDR3 coding DNA: TGCGCCAGCAGCTTGTACACCGTAGCCAAAAACATTCAGTACTTC. Residues: CASSLYTVAKNIQYF. Full variable domain (remainder filled in from reference TRBV5-1 and TRBJ2-4): KAGVTQTPRYLIKTRGQQVTLSCSPISGHRSVSWYQQTPGQGLQFLFEYFSETQRNKGNFPGRFSGRQFSNSRSEMNVSTLELGDSALYLCASSLYTVAKNIQYFGAGTRLSVL.